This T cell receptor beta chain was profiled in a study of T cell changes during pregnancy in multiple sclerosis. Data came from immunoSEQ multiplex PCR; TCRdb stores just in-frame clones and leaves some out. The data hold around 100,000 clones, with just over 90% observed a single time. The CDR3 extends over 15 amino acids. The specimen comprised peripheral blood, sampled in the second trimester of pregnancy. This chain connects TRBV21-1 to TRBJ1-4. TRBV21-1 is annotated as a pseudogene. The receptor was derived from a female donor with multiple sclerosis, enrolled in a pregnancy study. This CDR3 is CASSIIDGTEEKLFF. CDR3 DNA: TGTGCCAGCAGCATAATCGACGGGACTGAAGAAAAACTGTTTTTT.